This entry concerns a single T cell receptor beta chain. This clone was observed a handful of times. The antigen it binds to is not known. Base qualities are not at hand, and no much larger clone is one base apart. The data derive from a study of control samples from healthy donors and cancer patients (dated by TCRdb to the early 2020s). The CDR3 starts with the cysteine, ends with the phenylalanine, and has 15 residues. Only the CDR3 portion is preserved as DNA: 45 bases, with reading frame beginning at the first base. Between the V and J ends, shortened by 3 bases and 3 bases respectively, the junction contains 14 bases. CDR1 and CDR2 (LNHDA, SQIVND) derive from the germline V gene (reference sequence). The library was produced with the immunoSEQ multiplex PCR assay. TCRdb holds this immuneACCESS table with in-frame rearrangements only. Some clones are missing; in checked studies, unresolved V genes explain under half, and the rest has no known cause. The sample table contains 95,000 to 150,000 clones; only one count was recorded for around nine tenths of them. The ten biggest clones cover around 8.7% of the sample.

Sequencing was done on a sample of blood. This chain is built from TRBV19 and TRBJ2-5; D gene: possibly TRBD1, on 5 matching bases. The sequence came from a man aged 40-55 years in good health. The nucleotides read TGTGCCAGTAGTATGGGGCCTGATCCAAAAGAGACCCAGTACTTC. Its translation is CASSMGPDPKETQYF.